The 30 T cell receptor beta chains reported below all come from one sample, sequenced in a study of long-term antiretroviral therapy in people with HIV. At the survey level, the v3.0 immunoSEQ assay was run. Assay used: immunoSEQ multiplex PCR; TCRdb lists only in-frame clones, some missing. The sample records around 18,000 clones, more than 65% being singletons. The sequences come from unsorted PBMCs, collected at the start of antiretroviral therapy, before treatment. All receptors come from a man between 18 and 35 years old with HIV.

Only one count was recorded for this clone. V and J are TRBV29-1 and TRBJ1-2; D call uncertain. The CDR3 runs to 13 residues. Germline CDR1 and CDR2: SQVTM and ANQGSEA. The V and J ends lost 4 bases and 4 bases respectively, with 13 bases between them. The CDR3 sequence is CSVAWGVGYGYTF. CDR3 DNA sequence: TGCAGCGTTGCATGGGGAGTAGGCTATGGCTACACCTTC.

V is TRBV4-3 and J is TRBJ2-7, with 11 bases identical to TRBD2. The J segment lost 3 bases and the V segment lost 4 bases, leaving 5 bases of the junction unmatched. Germline CDR1 reads LGHNA; CDR2 reads YSLEER. The CDR3 length is 15 residues. The CDR3 loop is CASSRLAGGGYEQYF. CDR3 nucleotides: TGCGCCAGCAGCCGGTTAGCGGGAGGGGGCTACGAGCAGTACTTC.

J is TRBJ2-4 and V is TRBV13, with TRBD1 matching 9 bases. The germline gives CDR1 PRHDT, CDR2 FYEKMQ (reference sequence). The ends lost 1 base at V and 8 bases at J; junction bases unmatched: 9. The CDR3 totals 16 residues. Written as DNA, the CDR3 is TGTGCCAGCAGCTTAGTCGGACAGGGGACATCGGACATTCAGTACTTC. Its translation: CASSLVGQGTSDIQYF.

The rearrangement links TRBV16 to TRBJ1-5; 7 bases map to TRBD1. The CDR3 extends over 17 amino acids. Trimming took 1 base from V and 0 from J; bases not matched to a gene: 6. The V gene's germline CDR1 is KGHSY and CDR2 FQNENV. The CDR3 DNA follows: TGTGCCAGCAGCCAATTCCGGGACAGTGATAGCAATCAGCCCCAGCATTTT. This translates into CASSQFRDSDSNQPQHF. The whole variable domain, filled in from reference TRBV16 and TRBJ1-5, reads GEEVAQTPKHLVRGEGQKAKLYCAPIKGHSYVFWYQQVLKNEFKFLISFQNENVFDETGMPKERFSAKCLPNSPCSLEIQATKLEDSAVYFCASSQFRDSDSNQPQHFGDGTRLSIL.

The CDR3 loop reads CASSPAAGIEQYF. The CDR3 DNA reads as TGTGCCAGCAGCCCCGCGGCCGGGATCGAGCAGTACTTC. This chain connects TRBV7-9 to TRBJ2-7; possible D gene TRBD2, 5 bases. From germline, CDR1 is SEHNR and CDR2 FQNEAQ (reference sequence). The CDR3 runs to 13 residues. V shed 5 bases and J shed 6 bases, with 14 bases lying between them.

V gene TRBV27 combines with J gene TRBJ2-5, with TRBD2 matching over 13 bases. Germline V gene data show CDR1 as MNHEY and CDR2 as SMNVEV (reference sequence). V lost 5 bases, J lost 4 bases, and 19 bases stayed unmatched. The CDR3 consists of 20 residues. CDR3 sequence reads: CASSQDLPGLAGSPAETQYF. The CDR3 DNA is TGTGCCAGCAGTCAGGACTTACCGGGACTAGCGGGATCTCCTGCAGAGACCCAGTACTTC.

Concerning this clone itself: The junction shows a germline mismatch at one end, possibly a read error. The V and J genes are TRBV7-7 and TRBJ1-4; no definite D call. CDR1 is SSHAT and CDR2 is FNYEAQ in the germline V gene (reference sequence). This CDR3 is 16 amino acids long. The CDR3 protein is CASSLEPTGKNEKLFF. Here the CDR3 DNA reads TGTGCTAGCAGCTTAGAACCCACGGGGAAAAATGAAAAACTGTTTTTT.

The V gene is TRBV27, the J gene TRBJ2-1; the match to TRBD2 covers 7 bases. The CDR3 has 15 residues. V shed 5 bases and J 4 bases; nucleotides not matched to a gene: 8. Germline-derived CDR1 and CDR2 are MNHEY and SMNVEV (reference sequence). CDR3 in amino acids: CASSRHLSGYNEQFF. The CDR3 DNA is TGTGCCAGCAGTCGACACCTTAGCGGGTACAATGAGCAGTTCTTC.

The V gene is TRBV30, the J gene TRBJ2-7; D is perhaps TRBD1 or TRBD2 (6 bases each). Trimming took off 1 base at V and 3 bases at J, with 13 bases between the two ends. Germline CDR1 reads GTSNPN; CDR2 reads SVGIG (reference sequence). CDR3 length: 14 residues. In DNA, the CDR3 is TGTGCCTGGAGTGGAGGGGGGCAGGTCTACGAGCAGTACTTC. Amino acids: CAWSGGGQVYEQYF. The full variable domain, with the rest looked up from reference TRBV30 and TRBJ2-7, is SQTIHQWPATLVQPVGSPLSLECTVEGTSNPNLYWYRQAAGRGLQLLFYSVGIGQISSEVPQNLSASRPQDRQFILSSKKLLLSDSGFYLCAWSGGGQVYEQYFGPGTRLTVT.

This rearrangement joins TRBV6-4 to TRBJ2-3; 8 bases align to TRBD2. Germline V gene lookup returns CDR1 MRHNA and CDR2 SNTAGT. The CDR3 runs 15 residues. The V gene end was trimmed by 0 bases and the J gene end by 2 bases; junction bases not matched to a gene: 1. DNA of the CDR3: TGTGCCAGCAGTGACTCTAGCGGGAACACAGATACGCAGTATTTT. It codes for CASSDSSGNTDTQYF.

The chain links TRBV7-8 to TRBJ2-7; 9 bases fit TRBD2. CDR1 and CDR2 from the germline V gene are SGHVS and FQNEAQ. CDR3 size: 13 residues. V shed 2 bases and J 13 bases; nucleotides not matched to a gene: 9. This CDR3 reads CASSLRLAGALYF. CDR3 nucleotide sequence: TGTGCCAGCAGCTTAAGGTTAGCGGGAGCCCTTTACTTC. The full variable domain, its missing parts supplied by reference TRBV7-8 and TRBJ2-7, is GAGVSQSPRYKVAKRGQDVALRCDPISGHVSLFWYQQALGQGPEFLTYFQNEAQLDKSGLPSDRFFAERPEGSVSTLKIQRTQQEDSAVYLCASSLRLAGALYFGPGTRLTVT.

This chain links TRBV18 with TRBJ2-3; D gene unclear. Between the trimmed V and J ends, which lost 6 bases and 6 bases, there was a span of 13 bases. CDR1 and CDR2 (germline): KGHSH, LQKENI. The CDR3 extends over 13 amino acids. The CDR3 protein is CASSPFDKDTQYF. Here the CDR3 DNA reads TGTGCCAGCTCCCCATTTGATAAGGATACGCAGTATTTT. Supplemented by reference TRBV18 and TRBJ2-3, the full variable domain reads NAGVMQNPRHLVRRRGQEARLRCSPMKGHSHVYWYRQLPEEGLKFMVYLQKENIIDESGMPKERFSAEFPKEGPSILRIQQVVRGDSAAYFCASSPFDKDTQYFGPGTRLTVL.

The chain employs TRBV7-9 and TRBJ2-2; D call uncertain. V lost 1 base to trimming and J lost 5 bases, with 2 bases between them. Germline assignment: CDR1 SEHNR and CDR2 FQNEAQ (reference sequence). This CDR3 contains 12 residues. The CDR3 bases are TGTGCCAGCAGCTTAGGGACCGGGGAGCTGTTTTTT. Its translation: CASSLGTGELFF.

The genes are TRBV27 and TRBJ2-3; D unclear. Trimming pared 5 bases from V and 5 bases from J, leaving 14 bases between. The CDR3 totals 14 residues. Per germline, CDR1 MNHEY and CDR2 SMNVEV (reference sequence). CDR3 amino acids: CASSPYPSGDTQYF. The CDR3, as DNA: TGTGCCAGCAGTCCGTATCCTTCGGGAGATACGCAGTATTTT.

This rearrangement joins TRBV19 to TRBJ2-2; the D is unclear. Trimming left V 7 bases short and J 5 bases short, with 17 bases between. The CDR3 runs 15 residues. Germline V gene lookup returns CDR1 LNHDA and CDR2 SQIVND (reference sequence). Written as DNA, the CDR3 is TGTGCCAGTACATTTGGGCTGCTGAGGACCGGGGAGCTGTTTTTT. The encoded protein is CASTFGLLRTGELFF.

The genes are TRBV25-1 and TRBJ2-7; 7 nucleotides line up with TRBD1. CDR3 length: 15 amino acids. Germline loops: CDR1 MGHDK, CDR2 SYGVNS. V trimming: 0 bases; J trimming: 3 bases; junction bases outside the gene matches: 5. CDR3 DNA sequence: TGTGCCAGCAGTGAATATTTAGGGGGCGTCTACGAGCAGTACTTC. This gives the protein CASSEYLGGVYEQYF.

The J gene is TRBJ2-1, the V gene TRBV2; perhaps TRBD2 as D (6 bases). Germline CDR1 is SNHLY and CDR2 is FYNNEI. Trimming removed 3 bases at V and 9 bases at J, with 15 bases between. The CDR3 has 14 residues. DNA for the CDR3: TGTGCCAGCAGTGACGAGCGGGCCGGTCCTGAGCAGTTCTTC. Its translation is CASSDERAGPEQFF.

This clone has a handful of counts. The chain joins TRBV27 to TRBJ1-2, with a tentative D call TRBD1 (5 bases). The CDR3 covers 13 residues. Deletions cut 4 bases from V and 4 bases from J, with 10 bases between. The germline V gene has CDR1 MNHEY and CDR2 SMNVEV (reference sequence). In DNA form, the CDR3 reads TGTGCCAGCAGTTCAGGGCCCTCCTATGGCTACACCTTC. Amino acid sequence: CASSSGPSYGYTF.

This chain joins TRBV27 and TRBJ2-2, with D maybe TRBD1 (5 bases). The CDR3 spans 16 residues. V lost 5 bases, J lost 1 base, and 14 bases lay in between. Germline CDR1 is MNHEY and CDR2 is SMNVEV (reference sequence). The DNA for the CDR3 is TGTGCCAGCAGTCCAAGACAGACAGAGAACACCGGGGAGCTGTTTTTT. Its translation: CASSPRQTENTGELFF.

The chain carries TRBV7-8 and TRBJ2-2; D possibly corresponds to TRBD2 (6 bases). In germline, CDR1 is SGHVS, CDR2 FQNEAQ. The CDR3 is 16 residues long. Trimming took off 2 bases at V and 3 bases at J, with 13 bases between the two ends. The CDR3 spells CASSLLAATYTGELFF. The CDR3, as DNA: TGTGCCAGCAGCTTATTAGCGGCGACGTACACCGGGGAGCTGTTTTTT.

This clone was found once. This chain's CDR3 is CASSESTGYEQYF. The CDR3 DNA reads as TGCGCCAGCAGTGAGTCGACGGGCTACGAGCAGTACTTC. This sequence joins TRBV10-2 and TRBJ2-7; D gene unclear. The CDR3 totals 13 residues. V was trimmed by 0 bases and J by 3 bases, leaving 6 bases between them. Germline lookup yields CDR1 WSHSY and CDR2 SAAADI.

This clone was recorded only once. This sequence joins TRBV7-2 and TRBJ2-2; no reliable D call. The V end lost 5 bases, the J end lost 6 bases, and 13 bases lay between the germline ends. CDR1 is SGHTA and CDR2 is FQGNSA in the germline V gene. The length of the CDR3 is 14 residues. The DNA for the CDR3 is TGTGCCAGCAGCCCCAACAGCTGGGCCGGGGAGCTGTTTTTT. This sequence encodes CASSPNSWAGELFF.

A note on this clone: Other DNA sequences from this sample encode an identical CDR3 as well. The V call is TRBV4-3, the J call TRBJ2-3; D is unresolved. This CDR3 has 13 residues. V gave up 0 bases and J gave up 5 bases, with 6 bases separating them. The germline CDR1 and CDR2 sequences are LGHNA and YSLEER. The CDR3 bases are TGCGCCAGCAGCCAAGATAGGGTAGATACGCAGTATTTT. Translation gives CASSQDRVDTQYF.

V gene TRBV5-1 combines with J gene TRBJ2-1; no reliable D call. Trimming took off 1 base at V and 7 bases at J, with 6 bases between the two ends. The CDR3 is 12 residues long. Per germline, CDR1 SGHRS and CDR2 YFSETQ. As DNA, the CDR3 is TGCGCCAGCAGCTTGAATTTTAATGAGCAGTTCTTC. This sequence encodes CASSLNFNEQFF.

J is TRBJ1-5 and V is TRBV28; D possibly corresponds to TRBD1 (6 bases). V lost 5 bases to trimming and J lost 7 bases, with 15 bases between them. The CDR3 length is 14 residues. Germline CDR1 reads MDHEN; CDR2 reads SYDVKM. The CDR3 coding sequence is TGTGCCAGCAGTAACGCAGGGGCAGGCCAGCCCCAGCATTTT. Protein: CASSNAGAGQPQHF.

A single count supports this clone. V is TRBV7-2 and J is TRBJ1-1; D is uncertain. Deletions cut 8 bases from V and 11 bases from J, with 21 bases between. The CDR3 length is 13 residues. Germline V gene sequence: CDR1 SGHTA, CDR2 FQGNSA. The CDR3 protein is CASRPESSVIAFF. CDR3 nucleotides: TGTGCCAGCCGCCCTGAATCAAGCGTAATTGCTTTCTTT.

The chain joins TRBV28 to TRBJ2-7; 10 bases line up with TRBD1. Germline V CDR1 and CDR2: MDHEN, SYDVKM. This CDR3 has 15 residues. Losses at the gene ends were 7 bases for V and 5 bases for J; bases not matched to a gene: 11. CDR3 residues: CASIKTGQGGNEQYF. The CDR3 bases are TGTGCCAGCATTAAAACTGGACAGGGGGGTAACGAGCAGTACTTC.

The rearrangement uses TRBV5-1 and TRBJ2-1; TRBD2 matches 9 bases. The length of the CDR3 is 14 residues. The V segment lost 3 bases and the J segment 4 bases; nucleotides outside the gene matches: 2. Germline values: CDR1 SGHRS, CDR2 YFSETQ. The CDR3 coding sequence is TGCGCCAGCAGCTCTAGCGGGGCTTACAATGAGCAGTTCTTC. Residues: CASSSSGAYNEQFF.

The chain joins TRBV18 to TRBJ2-4, with 9 bases fitting TRBD1. Germline assignment: CDR1 KGHSH and CDR2 LQKENI. CDR3 length: 17 amino acids. The V gene end was trimmed by 4 bases and the J gene end by 4 bases; junction bases not matched to a gene: 11. This chain's CDR3 is CASSRTGQGGRKNIQYF. The CDR3 DNA is TGTGCCAGCTCACGGACGGGACAGGGAGGACGGAAAAACATTCAGTACTTC. The whole variable domain, filled in from reference TRBV18 and TRBJ2-4, reads NAGVMQNPRHLVRRRGQEARLRCSPMKGHSHVYWYRQLPEEGLKFMVYLQKENIIDESGMPKERFSAEFPKEGPSILRIQQVVRGDSAAYFCASSRTGQGGRKNIQYFGAGTRLSVL.

The chain links TRBV9 to TRBJ2-3; TRBD2 matches at 8 bases. V lost 0 bases and J lost 0; bases outside the gene matches: 6. Germline V gene sequence: CDR1 SGDLS, CDR2 YYNGEE. There are 17 residues in the CDR3. The CDR3 region has the DNA TGTGCCAGCAGCGTAGCGGGCCTAGCGGGTAGCACAGATACGCAGTATTTT. Amino acid sequence: CASSVAGLAGSTDTQYF.